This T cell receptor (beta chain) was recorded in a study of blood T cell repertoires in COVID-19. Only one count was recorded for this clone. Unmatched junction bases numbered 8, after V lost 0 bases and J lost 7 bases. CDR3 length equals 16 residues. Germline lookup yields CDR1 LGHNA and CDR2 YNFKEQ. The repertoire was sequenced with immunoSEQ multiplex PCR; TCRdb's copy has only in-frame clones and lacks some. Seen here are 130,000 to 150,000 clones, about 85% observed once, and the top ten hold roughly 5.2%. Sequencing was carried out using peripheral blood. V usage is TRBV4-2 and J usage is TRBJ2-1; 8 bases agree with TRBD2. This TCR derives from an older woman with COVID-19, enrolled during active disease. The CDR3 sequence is CASSQDFTSGLNEQFF. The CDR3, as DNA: TGTGCCAGCAGCCAAGATTTTACTAGCGGCCTTAATGAGCAGTTCTTC.